This TCR beta chain was sequenced during a study of blood T cell repertoires in COVID-19. Produced via immunoSEQ multiplex PCR; TCRdb's table is partial and in-frame only. There are around 250,000 clones in the sample; about 91% occur only once, and about 3% lies in the top ten. The receptor comes from a man in his forties who had been exposed to COVID-19. The specimen was PBMCs or T cells enriched from blood (not recorded which).

CDR3 region: CASSPLQDRVTGELFF. DNA for the CDR3: TGTGCCAGCTCACCACTCCAGGACAGGGTTACCGGGGAGCTGTTTTTT. V gene TRBV18 combines with J gene TRBJ2-2, with 8 bases matching TRBD1. The CDR3 is 16 residues long. V gave up 1 base and J gave up 5 bases; unmatched junction bases: 6. The germline V gene has CDR1 KGHSH and CDR2 LQKENI.